The 32 T cell receptor beta chains given below trace back to one sample, sequenced in a study of technical replicates of blood from several donors. Sequencing was performed with immunoSEQ multiplex PCR; in TCRdb, only in-frame clones are kept and a portion is missing. The sample records 60,000 to 90,000 clones, approximately 97% being singletons. The sequenced sample consisted of T cells isolated from PBMCs. Receptors were obtained from a human donor in good health.

This clone was detected only once. This rearrangement joins TRBV5-1 to TRBJ2-1; TRBD2 matches 7 bases. The CDR3 totals 14 residues. With 3 bases clipped from V and 5 bases from J, the junction kept 5 bases outside the gene matches. Germline V gene data show CDR1 as SGHRS and CDR2 as YFSETQ. DNA of the CDR3: TGCGCCAGCAGCTACCTAGCGGCCCACAATGAGCAGTTCTTC. Protein: CASSYLAAHNEQFF.

V gene TRBV5-1 combines with J gene TRBJ1-1; TRBD1 is a possible D gene (5 bases). CDR1 and CDR2 (germline): SGHRS, YFSETQ. This CDR3 is 14 amino acids long. With 0 bases removed from V and 0 bases from J, the gap between germline ends came to 6 bases. CDR3 sequence: CASSLEGLNTEAFF. The CDR3 bases are TGCGCCAGCAGCTTGGAGGGGCTGAACACTGAAGCTTTCTTT.

The gene calls are TRBV6-6 and TRBJ2-7; 10 bases line up with TRBD1. The CDR3 is 14 residues long. The ends lost 7 bases at V and 5 bases at J; junction bases unmatched: 8. The V gene's germline CDR1 is MNHNY and CDR2 SVGAGI (reference sequence). Written as DNA, the CDR3 is TGTGCCAGCATCCCCGGGACAGGGGACCACGAGCAGTACTTC. It codes for CASIPGTGDHEQYF.

The gene calls are TRBV10-2 and TRBJ2-7; 14 nucleotides line up with TRBD2. V trimming: 2 bases; J trimming: 5 bases; junction bases outside the gene matches: 8. This CDR3 spans 17 amino acids. Germline CDR1 is WSHSY and CDR2 is SAAADI. The CDR3 sequence is CASSEPPGLAGVDEQYF. The CDR3 nucleotides are TGCGCCAGCAGTGAGCCGCCGGGACTAGCGGGAGTGGACGAGCAGTACTTC.

The chain employs TRBV4-1 and TRBJ1-2, with 7 nucleotides matching TRBD1. J gave up 2 bases and V 4 bases, and 7 bases lay outside the gene matches. Germline V lookup: CDR1 MGHRA, CDR2 YSYEKL. The CDR3 sequence is 15 residues long. The CDR3 region is CASSPRTGYNYGYTF. The CDR3 nucleotides read TGCGCCAGCAGCCCCCGGACAGGATACAACTATGGCTACACCTTC.

Concerning this clone itself: The conserved final phenylalanine or tryptophan is absent from the CDR3, which likely points to a read error. The DNA is omitted, as the CDR3 cannot be located on it reliably, and the CDR3 follows TCRdb's listing. J is TRBJ1-1 and V is TRBV14; the table's D gene call, TRBD1, was not cross checked with the DNA. A total of 14 residues make up the CDR3, ends included. Germline V gene sequence: CDR1 SGHDN, CDR2 FVKESK. CDR3 sequence reads: CASSQDRGLSGVRL.

CDR3: CASSSGEVNEQFF. DNA of the CDR3: TGTGCCAGCAGTAGTGGGGAGGTGAATGAGCAGTTCTTC. The chain has TRBV6-5 and TRBJ2-1, with a possible D match to TRBD2 (6 bases). Germline V CDR1 and CDR2: MNHEY, SVGAGI. The CDR3 has 13 amino acids. V was cut by 5 bases and J by 7 bases, with 12 bases left in between.

The chain has TRBV13 and TRBJ1-1; D is possibly TRBD1 (6 bases). Germline CDR1 PRHDT, CDR2 FYEKMQ (reference sequence). Deletions cut 5 bases from V and 5 bases from J, with 18 bases between. CDR3 size: 15 residues. CDR3 residues: CASSPQVGGGTEAFF. CDR3 in DNA: TGTGCCAGCAGCCCCCAGGTAGGGGGGGGAACTGAAGCTTTCTTT. The variable domain in full, with the rest retrieved from reference TRBV13 and TRBJ1-1, is AAGVIQSPRHLIKEKRETATLKCYPIPRHDTVYWYQQGPGQDPQFLISFYEKMQSDKGSIPDRFSAQQFSDYHSELNMSSLELGDSALYFCASSPQVGGGTEAFFGQGTRLTVV.

The chain is built from TRBV9 and TRBJ1-4; D gene uncertain. Trimming stripped 0 bases from V and 10 bases from J, with 10 bases between. Germline CDR1 is SGDLS and CDR2 is YYNGEE. This CDR3 is 13 amino acids long. Here the CDR3 reads CASSVDGRGKLFF. For the CDR3, the DNA is TGTGCCAGCAGCGTAGATGGGCGGGGAAAACTGTTTTTT.

The J gene is TRBJ2-1, the V gene TRBV10-3; TRBD2 agrees at 9 bases. The CDR3 runs to 15 residues. V trimming: 6 bases; J trimming: 4 bases; junction bases outside the gene matches: 7. The germline V gene has CDR1 ENHRY and CDR2 SYGVKD. CDR3 sequence reads: CAISLAGPAYNEQFF. For the CDR3, the DNA is TGTGCCATCAGCCTAGCGGGACCCGCTTACAATGAGCAGTTCTTC.

This clone showed up just once. This chain joins TRBV2 and TRBJ1-1, with a weak D call TRBD1 (5 bases). The germline gives CDR1 SNHLY, CDR2 FYNNEI. The CDR3 length is 15 residues. Deletions cut 0 bases from V and 0 bases from J, with 8 bases between. The CDR3 region has the DNA TGTGCCAGCAGTGAAGCGACAGATATGAACACTGAAGCTTTCTTT. As protein: CASSEATDMNTEAFF.

V gene TRBV27 combines with J gene TRBJ1-2, with TRBD1 matching over 9 bases. CDR3 length: 17 amino acids. V lost 6 bases, J lost 1 base, and 12 bases stayed unmatched. The V gene's germline CDR1 is MNHEY and CDR2 SMNVEV (reference sequence). The CDR3 reads CASSPGTGNLFNYGYTF. CDR3 DNA: TGTGCCAGCAGCCCCGGGACAGGGAACCTATTTAACTATGGCTACACCTTC.

This sequence joins TRBV5-4 and TRBJ2-7; the match to TRBD2 covers 7 bases. The CDR3 length is 15 residues. With V trimmed by 2 bases and J by 4 bases, 9 bases remained unmatched. Germline V gives CDR1 SGHNT, CDR2 YYREEE (reference sequence). The CDR3 region has the DNA TGTGCCAGCAGCTTAGGGCTAGCGGACATTTACGAGCAGTACTTC. Its protein is CASSLGLADIYEQYF.

This rearrangement joins TRBV7-9 to TRBJ1-1; D ambiguous. V lost 2 bases to trimming and J lost 8 bases, with 9 bases between them. The CDR3 extends over 12 amino acids. In germline, CDR1 is SEHNR, CDR2 FQNEAQ (reference sequence). The CDR3 reads CASSLRHLEAFF. The CDR3, as DNA: TGTGCCAGCAGCTTAAGACACTTAGAAGCTTTCTTT.

The V and J genes are TRBV7-9 and TRBJ2-7, with D unresolved. V lost 5 bases and J 3 bases, leaving 14 bases between the germline ends. The germline gives CDR1 SEHNR, CDR2 FQNEAQ (reference sequence). This CDR3 region has 14 residues. In nucleotides, the CDR3 is TGTGCCAGCAGCGCGTCTGGGCAAATCTACGAGCAGTACTTC. Protein product: CASSASGQIYEQYF.

The gene calls are TRBV5-5 and TRBJ2-1; 12 nucleotides agree with TRBD1. V shed 8 bases and J 7 bases; nucleotides not matched to a gene: 10. CDR3 length: 15 residues. Germline loops: CDR1 SGHKS, CDR2 YYEKEE (reference sequence). The CDR3 reads CASNYGTGGENEQFF. The CDR3 DNA follows: TGTGCCAGTAATTACGGGACAGGGGGCGAAAATGAGCAGTTCTTC.

This chain connects TRBV5-4 to TRBJ2-3; TRBD1 agrees at 9 bases. The germline V gene encodes CDR1 SGHNT and CDR2 YYREEE (reference sequence). V lost 0 bases to trimming and J lost 6 bases; unmatched junction nucleotides: 2. The CDR3 runs 14 residues. CDR3 sequence reads: CASSLVGTGDTQYF. DNA for the CDR3: TGTGCCAGCAGCTTGGTGGGGACAGGGGATACGCAGTATTTT.

The V gene is TRBV5-4, the J gene TRBJ2-1; TRBD2 might be the D (6 bases). Between the trimmed V and J ends, which lost 4 bases and 6 bases, there was a span of 8 bases. The germline CDR1 and CDR2 sequences are SGHNT and YYREEE (reference sequence). This CDR3 is 12 amino acids long. CDR3 residues: CASSLATNEQFF. The CDR3 DNA reads as TGTGCCAGCAGCCTAGCGACCAATGAGCAGTTCTTC.

The V call is TRBV29-1, the J call TRBJ2-3; 7 nucleotides match TRBD2. V shed 7 bases and J 1 base; nucleotides not matched to a gene: 2. The germline gives CDR1 SQVTM, CDR2 ANQGSEA. CDR3 size: 12 residues. The CDR3 reads CSARGGTDTQYF. The DNA of the CDR3 is TGCAGCGCACGGGGGGGCACAGATACGCAGTATTTT.

V usage is TRBV19 and J usage is TRBJ2-2; D unresolved. V was trimmed by 6 bases and J by 0 bases, leaving 14 bases between them. The germline gives CDR1 LNHDA, CDR2 SQIVND (reference sequence). This CDR3 contains 16 residues. CDR3 protein: CASRELLRTNTGELFF. CDR3 nucleotides: TGTGCCAGTAGAGAGCTATTGCGAACGAACACCGGGGAGCTGTTTTTT.

The chain uses TRBV7-2 and TRBJ2-3; 11 bases line up with TRBD2. This CDR3 is 15 amino acids long. V gave up 3 bases and J gave up 3 bases; unmatched junction bases: 2. Germline lookup yields CDR1 SGHTA and CDR2 FQGNSA. The CDR3 DNA sequence: TGTGCCAGCAGCTTTAGCGGGGGGGAAACAGATACGCAGTATTTT. It yields the protein CASSFSGGETDTQYF.

The V gene is TRBV7-6, the J gene TRBJ2-7, with 7 bases matching TRBD1. The CDR3 has 15 amino acids. Germline V CDR1 and CDR2: SGHVS, FNYEAQ. V shed 5 bases and J 0 bases; nucleotides not matched to a gene: 7. DNA for the CDR3: TGTGCCAGCAGCCCCGCCCGGACAGGCTCCTACGAGCAGTACTTC. Translated: CASSPARTGSYEQYF.

This clone has only one observation. V gene TRBV5-1 combines with J gene TRBJ1-1, with TRBD1 as a possible D gene (5 bases). CDR1 SGHRS and CDR2 YFSETQ come from the germline V gene. CDR3 length equals 14 residues. V lost 0 bases to trimming and J lost 2 bases, with 8 bases between them. CDR3 residues: CASSLEGKNTEAFF. The CDR3, as DNA: TGCGCCAGCAGCTTGGAGGGGAAAAACACTGAAGCTTTCTTT.

The chain is built from TRBV15 and TRBJ2-3, with 7 bases fitting TRBD1. The CDR3 extends over 17 amino acids. V trimming: 0 bases; J trimming: 4 bases; junction bases outside the gene matches: 10. Germline V gene sequence: CDR1 LNHNV, CDR2 YYDKDF (reference sequence). The CDR3, as DNA: TGTGCCACCAGCAGAGATCTCCGACAGGGCTTGGCAGATACGCAGTATTTT. Its translation: CATSRDLRQGLADTQYF.

This chain joins TRBV11-2 and TRBJ1-4; 9 bases line up with TRBD1. The V segment lost 6 bases and the J segment 7 bases; nucleotides outside the gene matches: 6. Germline CDR1 SGHAT, CDR2 FQNNGV. This CDR3 contains 14 residues. The CDR3 coding sequence is TGTGCCAGCAGACCTCCGGGACAGGGTGAAAAACTGTTTTTT. Its translation: CASRPPGQGEKLFF.

The chain combines TRBV7-6 with TRBJ1-5; 7 bases align to TRBD1. The CDR3 is 17 amino acids. Germline lookup yields CDR1 SGHVS and CDR2 FNYEAQ. The junction had 16 bases not matched to a gene; V was cut back by 5 bases and J by 6 bases. For the CDR3, the DNA is TGTGCCAGCAGCCCACTGACAGGGCGATTACCCCTTCAGCCCCAGCATTTT. Amino acid sequence: CASSPLTGRLPLQPQHF.

The chain uses TRBV28 and TRBJ1-5; D unclear. This CDR3 has 14 amino acids. The V and J ends lost 3 bases and 2 bases respectively, with 8 bases between them. Germline lookup yields CDR1 MDHEN and CDR2 SYDVKM. In DNA, the CDR3 is TGTGCCAGCAGTTTTTTCGAGGGCAATCAGCCCCAGCATTTT. The encoded protein is CASSFFEGNQPQHF.

The V call is TRBV19, the J call TRBJ2-7, with TRBD1 matching over 8 bases. The CDR3 is 14 residues long. Trimming at V came to 5 bases and at J to 3 bases, leaving 6 bases not matched to a gene. Per the germline V gene, CDR1 is LNHDA and CDR2 is SQIVND (reference sequence). This CDR3 is CASSPRTGIYEQYF. CDR3 nucleotides: TGTGCCAGTAGTCCCCGGACAGGGATCTACGAGCAGTACTTC.

This chain joins TRBV19 and TRBJ2-2, with D unclear. V shed 3 bases and J shed 4 bases, with 6 bases lying between them. Germline V gives CDR1 LNHDA, CDR2 SQIVND (reference sequence). The CDR3 has 13 residues. CDR3 amino acids: CASSISRTGELFF. The CDR3 coding sequence is TGTGCCAGTAGTATTTCGCGCACCGGGGAGCTGTTTTTT.

The table lists this clone with a count of one. The chain recombines TRBV27 with TRBJ2-7, with a possible D match to TRBD1 (6 bases). This CDR3 has 18 amino acids. Germline CDR1 is MNHEY and CDR2 is SMNVEV (reference sequence). Between the trimmed V and J ends, which lost 4 bases and 5 bases, there was a span of 27 bases. The CDR3 sequence is CASSYIRGTRRRLHEQYF. The CDR3, as DNA: TGTGCCAGCAGTTACATAAGAGGGACAAGAAGACGACTACACGAGCAGTACTTC.

The rearrangement joins TRBV4-1 to TRBJ1-2, with unresolved D. CDR3 size: 15 residues. Trimming pared 3 bases from V and 8 bases from J, leaving 19 bases between. CDR1 MGHRA and CDR2 YSYEKL come from the germline V gene. The CDR3 bases are TGCGCCAGCAGCCATTCGGGAGGGAAGATCGGGGGCTACACCTTC. Translated, it gives CASSHSGGKIGGYTF.

The rearrangement joins TRBV2 to TRBJ2-7, with 9 bases that match TRBD2. The length of the CDR3 is 15 residues. Germline CDR1 SNHLY, CDR2 FYNNEI. Trimming removed 6 bases from V and 2 bases from J; junction bases left unmatched: 8. This chain's CDR3 is CASSPESGGPYEQYF. The CDR3 DNA reads as TGTGCCAGCAGCCCCGAAAGCGGGGGGCCCTACGAGCAGTACTTC.